The 11 T cell receptor beta chains listed next were all sequenced from one sample in a study of blood T cells in healthy people across ages. Using a J-beta primer mix together with a sample-barcoded 5' primer, a second PCR was run for roughly 7 to 11 cycles. TCRdb ran MiXCR on the 5' RACE reads and lists one entry per CDR3 protein. The table lists about 1.4 million distinct CDR3 sequences, approximately 63% of them singletons, with about 6.7% in the top ten. The specimen sequenced was blood. These receptors were taken from a man between 18 and 35 years old in good health.

V usage is TRBV3-1 and J usage is TRBJ2-3, with D tentatively TRBD2 (6 bases). The CDR3 is 21 residues long. V was cut by 2 bases and J by 1 base, with 28 bases left in between. CDR1 is LGHDT and CDR2 is YNNKEL in the germline V gene (reference sequence). Written as DNA, the CDR3 is TGTGCCAGCAGCCAAAGCGGAACCACTAGCTACGAAATCCTAGGCACAGATACGCAGTATTTT. This encodes CASSQSGTTSYEILGTDTQYF.

The chain uses TRBV10-3 and TRBJ2-2; D is undetermined. The V end lost 11 bases, the J end lost 3 bases, and 10 bases lay between the germline ends. The CDR3 length is 12 residues. The germline gives CDR1 ENHRY, CDR2 SYGVKD. CDR3 protein: CASKSYTGELFF. The CDR3 nucleotides are TGTGCCTCCAAGTCCTACACCGGGGAGCTGTTTTTT.

The CDR3 DNA sequence: TGTGCCAGCAGCAGTCCTAGCGGCTCCCAAGAGACCCAGTACTTC. Translating it yields CASSSPSGSQETQYF. The chain combines TRBV7-2 with TRBJ2-5; the match to TRBD2 covers 7 bases. Unmatched junction bases numbered 7, after V lost 5 bases and J lost 1 base. This CDR3 spans 15 amino acids. Germline lookup yields CDR1 SGHTA and CDR2 FQGNSA.

The chain uses TRBV27 and TRBJ2-1; D call uncertain. The last part of the DNA fits TRBJ2-7 better; the J call may be wrong. This CDR3 is 16 amino acids long. Germline loops: CDR1 MNHEY, CDR2 SMNVEV (reference sequence). The CDR3 loop is CASSLSTPSPYNEQYF. In DNA, the CDR3 is TGTGCCAGCAGTTTATCCACCCCAAGTCCCTACAATGAGCAGTACTTC.

A note on this clonotype: This may come from a read error, since a much larger clone is one base off. V is TRBV6-5 and J is TRBJ1-2; D might be TRBD1 (5 bases). The CDR3 extends over 16 amino acids. Per the germline V gene, CDR1 is MNHEY and CDR2 is SVGAGI. The CDR3 bases are TGTGTCAGCAGGCCCACGACGGGACCCATAGCCTATGGCTACACCTTC. Residues: CVSRPTTGPIAYGYTF.

The V and J genes are TRBV4-1 and TRBJ1-1; possibly TRBD1 for D (6 bases). Trimming shortened V by 11 bases and J by 0 bases, and 13 bases separated the two germline ends. The CDR3 loop spans 13 amino acids. The germline gives CDR1 MGHRA, CDR2 YSYEKL. The CDR3 region is CACRDTLNTEAFF. The CDR3 coding sequence is TGCGCCTGCCGGGACACATTGAACACTGAAGCTTTCTTT.

The rearrangement joins TRBV5-4 to TRBJ1-2; 9 bases align to TRBD1. The CDR3 covers 15 residues. Germline V gene lookup returns CDR1 SGHNT and CDR2 YYREEE (reference sequence). V was pared by 3 bases and J by 2 bases, with 5 bases of the junction left unmatched. CDR3 region: CASSYRQGVNYGYTF. As DNA, the CDR3 is TGTGCCAGCAGCTACCGACAGGGGGTCAACTATGGCTACACCTTC.

This clonotype showed up just a few times. The chain combines TRBV20-1 with TRBJ2-3; TRBD2 aligns across 12 bases. V gave up 0 bases and J gave up 4 bases; unmatched junction bases: 14. In germline, CDR1 is DFQATT, CDR2 SNEGSKA (reference sequence). The CDR3 has 19 residues. CDR3 nucleotide sequence: TGCAGTGCTAGAGATCCTAATTCTCCGACTAGCGGGAGTGCAGATACGCAGTATTTT. Its protein is CSARDPNSPTSGSADTQYF.

The chain recombines TRBV12-3 or TRBV12-4 with TRBJ2-7; perhaps TRBD1 as D (6 bases). This CDR3 comprises 14 residues. V lost 5 bases to trimming and J lost 2 bases, with 13 bases between them. The CDR3 reads CASSVGHGPYEQYF. In DNA, the CDR3 is TGTGCCAGCAGTGTGGGACACGGTCCCTACGAGCAGTACTTC.

This rearrangement joins TRBV4-3 to TRBJ2-7; 9 bases are a match to TRBD1. From germline, CDR1 is LGHNA and CDR2 YSLEER. The J segment lost 6 bases and the V segment lost 4 bases, leaving 13 bases of the junction unmatched. The CDR3 is 16 amino acids. CDR3: CASSPGGTGLFSEQYF. The CDR3 nucleotides read TGCGCCAGCAGCCCAGGGGGGACAGGGCTTTTCTCCGAGCAGTACTTC.

This chain joins TRBV12-3 or TRBV12-4 and TRBJ2-1; the D gene is possibly TRBD2 (6 bases). The V gene lost 5 bases and the J gene lost 9 bases, with 20 bases spanning the gap. The CDR3 extends over 15 amino acids. In DNA form, the CDR3 reads TGTGCCAGCAGTCCGCGCGTAGCGGCCTATCCTGAGCAGTTCTTC. Its translation is CASSPRVAAYPEQFF.